This T cell receptor (beta chain) is drawn from a study of cytomegalovirus exposure and HLA in healthy donors. As to this clone: Its antigen is unknown.

Study observations and caveats: Reportedly, TCR beta sequences accurately predicted HLA-A and HLA-B alleles in most subjects. Solely CMV serostatus was available to characterize immune exposure.

Germline V CDR1 and CDR2: MNHEY, SMNVEV (reference sequence). The CDR3 runs to 14 residues. With 2 bases clipped from V and 7 bases from J, the junction kept 8 bases outside the gene matches. Researchers ran the PCR with 60 Vbeta and 13 Jbeta primers. TCRdb's table, derived via immunoSEQ multiplex PCR, lists solely in-frame clones and lacks some. The table has under 150,000 clones, approximately 77% seen once. The chain carries TRBV27 and TRBJ2-7; 7 bases fit TRBD2. The receptor's source is a woman aged 40 to 55 in good health and CMV-seronegative. The sample comprised PBMCs. CDR3 sequence reads: CASSLIGAGAEQYF. CDR3 bases: TGTGCCAGCAGTTTAATCGGGGCGGGAGCAGAGCAGTACTTC.